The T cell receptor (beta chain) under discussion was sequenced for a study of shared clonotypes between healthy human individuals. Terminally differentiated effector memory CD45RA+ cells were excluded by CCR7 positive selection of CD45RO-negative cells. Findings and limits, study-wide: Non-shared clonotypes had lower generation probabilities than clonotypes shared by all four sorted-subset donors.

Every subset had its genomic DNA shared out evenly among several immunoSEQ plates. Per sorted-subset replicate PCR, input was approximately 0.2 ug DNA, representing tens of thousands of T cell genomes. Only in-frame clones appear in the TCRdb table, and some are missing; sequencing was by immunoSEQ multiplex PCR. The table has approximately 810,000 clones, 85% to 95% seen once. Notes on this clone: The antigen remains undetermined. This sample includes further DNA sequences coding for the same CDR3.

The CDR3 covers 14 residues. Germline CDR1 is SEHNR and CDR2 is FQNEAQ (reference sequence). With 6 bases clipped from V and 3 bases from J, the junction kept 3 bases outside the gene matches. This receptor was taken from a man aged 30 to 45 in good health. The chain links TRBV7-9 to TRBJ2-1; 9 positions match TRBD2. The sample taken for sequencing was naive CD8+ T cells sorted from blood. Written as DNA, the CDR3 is TGTGCCAGCAGGCTAGCGGGGATCTACAATGAGCAGTTCTTC. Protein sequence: CASRLAGIYNEQFF. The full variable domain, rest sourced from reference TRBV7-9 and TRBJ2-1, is DTGVSQNPRHKITKRGQNVTFRCDPISEHNRLYWYRQTLGQGPEFLTYFQNEAQLEKSRLLSDRFSAERPKGSFSTLEIQRTEQGDSAMYLCASRLAGIYNEQFFGPGTRLTVL.